This T cell receptor (beta chain) was sequenced during a study of control samples from healthy donors and cancer patients. V lost 1 base to trimming and J lost 9 bases, with 12 bases between them. The CDR3 is 13 residues long. CDR1 is MGHRA, CDR2 YSYEKL, per germline. TCRdb's table, derived via immunoSEQ multiplex PCR, lists solely in-frame clones and lacks some. The sample includes approximately 150,000 clones, 91% of them seen just once. This rearrangement joins TRBV4-1 to TRBJ1-1, with D maybe TRBD1 (5 bases). Sample: blood. The TCR comes from a man aged 25 to 40 in good health. The CDR3 sequence: CASSQGGAAQAFF. Written as DNA, the CDR3 is TGCGCCAGCAGCCAAGGGGGCGCGGCTCAAGCTTTCTTT.